Included here is one T cell receptor beta chain sequence, with context. Antigen specificity is unknown. Only in-frame clones appear in the TCRdb table, and some are missing; sequencing was by immunoSEQ multiplex PCR. This sample yields about 150,000 clones, of which around 76% are seen a single time; 4.5% to 6.5% belongs to the top ten. Germline V gene lookup returns CDR1 SEHNR and CDR2 FQNEAQ (reference sequence). V dropped 5 bases and J dropped 8 bases, with 21 bases sitting between them. CDR3 length equals 15 residues. The sample belongs to a study of cytotoxic CD8 clonotypes in ibrutinib-treated CLL. Study details: Under twelve relapsed/refractory, approximately 15 treatment-naive; roughly 17 IGHV unmutated. Points from the study as a whole: Baseline clonality, higher than in age-matched healthy donors, tracked circulating CD8+ T-cell counts. Collection times varied between progressing and sustained-remission patients. Clonality increased at ibrutinib response, then returned toward baseline at progression.

The sequence was collected from a human donor with chronic lymphocytic leukemia. The sequenced sample was PBMCs, obtained after 24 months of ibrutinib treatment. This chain links TRBV7-9 with TRBJ1-2; tentatively, D is TRBD1 (6 bases). CDR3: CASSRGRGSRWGYTF. In nucleotides, the CDR3 is TGTGCCAGCAGCCGTGGGAGGGGGTCCCGCTGGGGCTACACCTTC.